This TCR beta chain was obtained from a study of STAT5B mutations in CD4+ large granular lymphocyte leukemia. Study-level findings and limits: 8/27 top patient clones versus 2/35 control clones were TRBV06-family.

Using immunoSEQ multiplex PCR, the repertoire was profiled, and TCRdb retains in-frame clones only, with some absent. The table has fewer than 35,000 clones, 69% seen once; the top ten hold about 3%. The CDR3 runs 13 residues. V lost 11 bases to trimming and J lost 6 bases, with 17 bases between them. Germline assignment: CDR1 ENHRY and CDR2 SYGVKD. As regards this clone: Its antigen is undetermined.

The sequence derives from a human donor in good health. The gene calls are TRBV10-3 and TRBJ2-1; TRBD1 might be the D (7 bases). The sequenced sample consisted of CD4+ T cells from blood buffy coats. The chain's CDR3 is CACGTEVRNEQFF. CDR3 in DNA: TGTGCCTGCGGGACAGAAGTACGCAATGAGCAGTTCTTC.